The text below deals with one T cell receptor beta chain. Its antigen remains unidentified. The sample is drawn from a study of post-analysis software for immune sequencing data. Study as a whole: Included among the disease courses, which were recorded for the cohort, were relapsing-remitting, secondary progressive and progressive-relapsing multiple sclerosis. Study results and limitations: Patients had higher frequencies than controls of about five TRBV segments, including TRBV5-6, TRBV5-1 and TRBV20-1.

Between the trimmed V and J ends, which lost 7 bases and 6 bases, there was a span of 13 bases. Germline CDR1 reads SQVTM; CDR2 reads ANQGSEA. The CDR3 extends over 12 amino acids. Unique-molecular-identifier-tagged TCR beta cDNA libraries were used. From around 1 to 10 million T cells, 400,000 to 650,000 cDNA molecules were obtained. Using its own MiXCR run on the PCR reads, TCRdb lists one record per CDR3 protein. This table has about 820,000 distinct CDR3 sequences, 53% appearing once. This clonotype was obtained from a girl aged 5-17 years with multiple sclerosis. V gene TRBV29-1 combines with J gene TRBJ2-1; D tentatively reads TRBD1 or TRBD2 (5 bases each). Sequenced sample: blood. For the CDR3, the DNA is TGCAGCGGATGTGTTGGGGGCAATGAGCAGTTCTTC. Its translation: CSGCVGGNEQFF.